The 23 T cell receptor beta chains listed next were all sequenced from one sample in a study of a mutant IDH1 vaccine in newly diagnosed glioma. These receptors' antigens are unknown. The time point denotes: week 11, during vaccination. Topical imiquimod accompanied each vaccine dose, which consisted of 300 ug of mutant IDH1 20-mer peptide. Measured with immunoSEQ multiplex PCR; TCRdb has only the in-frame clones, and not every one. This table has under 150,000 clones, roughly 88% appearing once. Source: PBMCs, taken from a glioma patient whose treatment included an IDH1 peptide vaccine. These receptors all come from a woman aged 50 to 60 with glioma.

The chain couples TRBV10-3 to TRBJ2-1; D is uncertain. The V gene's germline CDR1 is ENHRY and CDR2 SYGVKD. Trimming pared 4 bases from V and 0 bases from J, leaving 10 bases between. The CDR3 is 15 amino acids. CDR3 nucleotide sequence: TGTGCCATCAGTGGACGGATCAGCTCCTACAATGAGCAGTTCTTC. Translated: CAISGRISSYNEQFF.

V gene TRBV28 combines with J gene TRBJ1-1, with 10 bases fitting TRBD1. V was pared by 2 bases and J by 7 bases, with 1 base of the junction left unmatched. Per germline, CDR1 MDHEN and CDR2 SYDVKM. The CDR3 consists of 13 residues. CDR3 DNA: TGTGCCAGCAGTTTAAGGGACAGGGGTGAAGCTTTCTTT. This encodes CASSLRDRGEAFF.

The CDR3 DNA is TGCGCCAGCAGCGCGACAGGGAACACCGGGGAGCTGTTTTTT. Amino acid sequence: CASSATGNTGELFF. This chain links TRBV5-1 with TRBJ2-2; D possibly corresponds to TRBD1 (6 bases). V dropped 4 bases and J dropped 1 base, with 8 bases sitting between them. The length of the CDR3 is 14 residues. Per the germline V gene, CDR1 is SGHRS and CDR2 is YFSETQ. The variable domain in full, completed from reference TRBV5-1 and TRBJ2-2, reads KAGVTQTPRYLIKTRGQQVTLSCSPISGHRSVSWYQQTPGQGLQFLFEYFSETQRNKGNFPGRFSGRQFSNSRSEMNVSTLELGDSALYLCASSATGNTGELFFGEGSRLTVL.

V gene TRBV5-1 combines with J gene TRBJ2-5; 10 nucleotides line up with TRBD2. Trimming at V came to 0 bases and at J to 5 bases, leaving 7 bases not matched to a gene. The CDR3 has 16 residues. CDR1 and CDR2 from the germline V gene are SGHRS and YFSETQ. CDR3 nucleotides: TGCGCCAGCAGCTTGGCTCCAGCGGGAGGGTCGGAGACCCAGTACTTC. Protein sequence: CASSLAPAGGSETQYF.

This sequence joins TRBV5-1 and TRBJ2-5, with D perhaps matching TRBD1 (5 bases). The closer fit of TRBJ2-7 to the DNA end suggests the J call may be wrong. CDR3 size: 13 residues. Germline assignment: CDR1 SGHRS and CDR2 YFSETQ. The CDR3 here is CASSLGTPYEQYF. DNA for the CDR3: TGCGCCAGCAGCTTGGGGACACCTTACGAGCAGTACTTC.

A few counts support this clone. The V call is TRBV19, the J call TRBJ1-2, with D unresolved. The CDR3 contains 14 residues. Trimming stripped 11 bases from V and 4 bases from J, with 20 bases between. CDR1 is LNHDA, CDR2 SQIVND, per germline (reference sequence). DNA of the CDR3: TGTGCCGCCAGCCCCCGGGGAGGCATCTATGGCTACACCTTC. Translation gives CAASPRGGIYGYTF.

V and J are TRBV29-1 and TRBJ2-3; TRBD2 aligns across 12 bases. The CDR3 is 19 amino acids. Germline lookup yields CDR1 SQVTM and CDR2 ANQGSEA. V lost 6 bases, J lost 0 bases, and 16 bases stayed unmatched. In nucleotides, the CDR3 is TGCAGCGTCGTACCGGGACTAGCGGGCCCCTATACTAGCACAGATACGCAGTATTTT. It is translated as CSVVPGLAGPYTSTDTQYF.

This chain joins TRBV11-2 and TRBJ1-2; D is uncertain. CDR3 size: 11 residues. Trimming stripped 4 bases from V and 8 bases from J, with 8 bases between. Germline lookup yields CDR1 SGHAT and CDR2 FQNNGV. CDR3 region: CASSSRRGYTF. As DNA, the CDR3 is TGTGCCAGCAGCTCTAGGAGGGGCTACACCTTC.

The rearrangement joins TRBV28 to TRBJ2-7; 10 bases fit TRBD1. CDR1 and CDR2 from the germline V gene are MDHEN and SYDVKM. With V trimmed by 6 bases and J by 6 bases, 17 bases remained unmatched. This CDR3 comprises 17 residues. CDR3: CASSMIPPGQGNGEQYF. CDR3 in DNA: TGTGCCAGCAGCATGATCCCTCCGGGACAGGGGAATGGCGAGCAGTACTTC.

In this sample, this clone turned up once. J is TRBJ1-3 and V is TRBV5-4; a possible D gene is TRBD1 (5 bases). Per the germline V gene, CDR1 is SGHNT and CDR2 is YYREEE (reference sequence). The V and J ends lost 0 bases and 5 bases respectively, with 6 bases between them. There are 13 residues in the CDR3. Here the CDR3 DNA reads TGTGCCAGCAGCTTGGAGGGGAGAAACACCATATATTTT. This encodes CASSLEGRNTIYF.

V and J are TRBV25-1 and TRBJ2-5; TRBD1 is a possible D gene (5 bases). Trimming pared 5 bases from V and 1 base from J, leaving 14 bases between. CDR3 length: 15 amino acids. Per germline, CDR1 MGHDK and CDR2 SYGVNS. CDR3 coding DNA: TGTGCCAGCAGTAGTGGAATGGGGCCCCAAGAGACCCAGTACTTC. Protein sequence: CASSSGMGPQETQYF. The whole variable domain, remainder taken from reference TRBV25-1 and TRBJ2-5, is EADIYQTPRYLVIGTGKKITLECSQTMGHDKMYWYQQDPGMELHLIHYSYGVNSTEKGDLSSESTVSRIRTEHFPLTLESARPSHTSQYLCASSSGMGPQETQYFGPGTRLLVL.

Here the CDR3 reads CASSPGQGVSNYGYTF. CDR3 nucleotides: TGCGCCAGCAGCCCGGGACAGGGAGTGAGTAACTATGGCTACACCTTC. The chain couples TRBV5-1 to TRBJ1-2; 9 bases map to TRBD1. Germline V gives CDR1 SGHRS, CDR2 YFSETQ. The CDR3 runs 16 residues. V was clipped by 4 bases and J by 1 base; unmatched bases: 8.

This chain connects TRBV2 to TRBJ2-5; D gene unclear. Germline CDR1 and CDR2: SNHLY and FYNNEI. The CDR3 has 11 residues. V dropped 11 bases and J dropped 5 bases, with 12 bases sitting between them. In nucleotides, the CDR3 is TGTGCCTGGATGGCCTCCGAGACCCAGTACTTC. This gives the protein CAWMASETQYF.

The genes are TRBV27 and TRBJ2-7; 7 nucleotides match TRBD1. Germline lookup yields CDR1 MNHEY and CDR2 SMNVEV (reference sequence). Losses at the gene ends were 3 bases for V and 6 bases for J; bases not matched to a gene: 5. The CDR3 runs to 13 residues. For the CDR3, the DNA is TGTGCCAGCAGTTTTACAGGGGCCAGCGAGCAGTACTTC. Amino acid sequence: CASSFTGASEQYF.

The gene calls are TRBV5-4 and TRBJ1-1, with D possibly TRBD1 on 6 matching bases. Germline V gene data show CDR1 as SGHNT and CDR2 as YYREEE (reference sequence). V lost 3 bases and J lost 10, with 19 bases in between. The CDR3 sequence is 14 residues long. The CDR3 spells CASSSEGVKATAFF. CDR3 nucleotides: TGTGCCAGCAGCTCCGAGGGGGTAAAGGCCACAGCTTTCTTT.

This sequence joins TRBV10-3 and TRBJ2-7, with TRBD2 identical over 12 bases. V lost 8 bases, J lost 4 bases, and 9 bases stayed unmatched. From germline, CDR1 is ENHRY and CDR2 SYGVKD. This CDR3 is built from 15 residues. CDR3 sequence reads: CAIVNSSGRAYEQYF. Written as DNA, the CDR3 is TGTGCCATCGTTAATTCTAGCGGGAGGGCTTACGAGCAGTACTTC.

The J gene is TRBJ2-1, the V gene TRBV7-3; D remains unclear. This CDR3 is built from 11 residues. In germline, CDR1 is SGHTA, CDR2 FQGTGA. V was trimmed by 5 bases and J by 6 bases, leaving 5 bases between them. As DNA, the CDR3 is TGTGCCAGCAGCCTGGGCAATGAGCAGTTCTTC. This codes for CASSLGNEQFF.

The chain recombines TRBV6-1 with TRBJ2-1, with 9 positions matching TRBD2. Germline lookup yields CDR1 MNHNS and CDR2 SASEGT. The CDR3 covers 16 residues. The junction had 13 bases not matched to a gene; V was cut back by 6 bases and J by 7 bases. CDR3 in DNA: TGTGCCAGCAGGGAAAGACTAGCGGAGCTTTGGAATGAGCAGTTCTTC. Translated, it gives CASRERLAELWNEQFF.

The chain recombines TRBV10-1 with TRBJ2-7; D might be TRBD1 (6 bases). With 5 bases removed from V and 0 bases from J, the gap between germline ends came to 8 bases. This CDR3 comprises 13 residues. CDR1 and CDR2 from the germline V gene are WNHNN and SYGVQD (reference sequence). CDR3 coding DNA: TGCGCCAGCAGTCGGGACACCTCCTACGAGCAGTACTTC. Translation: CASSRDTSYEQYF.

CDR3 sequence (DNA): TGTGCCAGCATTCCTGCCCAGGGAGTGGCGGGCGAGCAGTACTTC. Translating gives CASIPAQGVAGEQYF. This chain links TRBV28 with TRBJ2-7; tentatively, D is TRBD1 or TRBD2 (5 bases each). The V gene lost 7 bases and the J gene lost 6 bases, with 22 bases spanning the gap. Germline CDR1 and CDR2: MDHEN and SYDVKM. CDR3 size: 15 residues. Using reference TRBV28 and TRBJ2-7 for the parts outside the CDR3, the full variable domain is DVKVTQSSRYLVKRTGEKVFLECVQDMDHENMFWYRQDPGLGLRLIYFSYDVKMKEKGDIPEGYSVSREKKERFSLILESASTNQTSMYLCASIPAQGVAGEQYFGPGTRLTVT.

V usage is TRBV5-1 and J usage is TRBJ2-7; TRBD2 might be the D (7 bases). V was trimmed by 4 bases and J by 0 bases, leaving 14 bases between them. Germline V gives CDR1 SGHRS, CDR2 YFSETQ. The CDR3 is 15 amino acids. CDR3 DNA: TGCGCCAGCAGCAGCGGGACAAAACGCTCCTACGAGCAGTACTTC. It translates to CASSSGTKRSYEQYF.

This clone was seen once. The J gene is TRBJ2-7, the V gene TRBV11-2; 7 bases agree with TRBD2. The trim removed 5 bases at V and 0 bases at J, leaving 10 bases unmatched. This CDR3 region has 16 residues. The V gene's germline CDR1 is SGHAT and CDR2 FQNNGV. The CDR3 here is CASSPPAGVVSYEQYF. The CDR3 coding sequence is TGTGCCAGCAGCCCCCCGGCGGGGGTGGTCTCCTACGAGCAGTACTTC. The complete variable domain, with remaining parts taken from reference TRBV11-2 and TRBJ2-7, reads EAGVAQSPRYKIIEKRQSVAFWCNPISGHATLYWYQQILGQGPKLLIQFQNNGVVDDSQLPKDRFSAERLKGVDSTLKIQPAKLEDSAVYLCASSPPAGVVSYEQYFGPGTRLTVT.

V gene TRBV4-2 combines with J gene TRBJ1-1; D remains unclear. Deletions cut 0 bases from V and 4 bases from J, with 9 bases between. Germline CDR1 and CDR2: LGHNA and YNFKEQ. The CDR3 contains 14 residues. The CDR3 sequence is CASSQELGGTEAFF. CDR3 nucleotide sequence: TGTGCCAGCAGCCAAGAGTTGGGCGGCACTGAAGCTTTCTTT.